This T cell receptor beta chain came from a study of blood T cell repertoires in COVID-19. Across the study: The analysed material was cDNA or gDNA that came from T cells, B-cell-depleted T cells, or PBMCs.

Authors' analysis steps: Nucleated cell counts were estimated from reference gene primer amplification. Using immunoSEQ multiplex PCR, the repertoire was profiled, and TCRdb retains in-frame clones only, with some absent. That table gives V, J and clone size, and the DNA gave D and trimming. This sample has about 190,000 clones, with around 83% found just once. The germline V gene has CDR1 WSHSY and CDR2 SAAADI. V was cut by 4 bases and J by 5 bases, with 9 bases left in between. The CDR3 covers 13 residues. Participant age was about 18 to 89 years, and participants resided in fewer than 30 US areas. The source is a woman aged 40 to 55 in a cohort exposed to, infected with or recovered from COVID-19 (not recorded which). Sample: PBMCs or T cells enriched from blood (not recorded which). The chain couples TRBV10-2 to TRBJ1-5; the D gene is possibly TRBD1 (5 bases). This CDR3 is CASSARGDQPQHF. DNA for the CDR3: TGCGCCAGCAGTGCCCGGGGGGATCAGCCCCAGCATTTT.